Listed below are T cell receptor beta chains from one sample, sequenced in a study of early T cells in non-severe SARS-CoV-2 infection. Using its own MiXCR run on the 5' RACE reads, TCRdb lists one record per CDR3 protein. The sample lists 20,000 to 25,000 distinct CDR3 sequences, roughly 4.8% occurring once. Sequencing input: whole blood. The receptors shown here come from an adult who was a healthcare worker with PCR-confirmed SARS-CoV-2 infection or an uninfected control (not recorded which). Each CDR3 is given with its conserved first and last residue. D genes are given only for firm matches. Clone size is not always given. Where it is, it says once, few, many or a class for expanded clones.

v_gene,j_gene,d_gene,abundance,CDR3nt,CDR3aa
TRBV30,TRBJ2-7,.,many,TGTGCCTGGAGTGTTAGTCCCGGCGTGCAGTACTTC,CAWSVSPGVQYF
TRBV5-1,TRBJ2-1,TRBD2,many,TGCGCCAGCAGCTTAGGGACTAGCGGATACAATGAGCAGTTCTTC,CASSLGTSGYNEQFF
TRBV10-3,TRBJ2-1,.,many,TGTGCCATCAGTGAGTCTGTGACGACCAATGAGCAGTTCTTC,CAISESVTTNEQFF
TRBV3-1,TRBJ2-5,.,few,TGTGCCAGCAGCCAAGATGTCGGGCAGGGTCAAGAGACCCAGTACTTC,CASSQDVGQGQETQYF
TRBV11-3,TRBJ2-7,TRBD1,few,TGTGCCAGCAGCGCCAGGGGGCGTCCCTACGAGCAGTACTTC,CASSARGRPYEQYF
TRBV4-1,TRBJ2-2,.,many,TGCGCCAGCAGCCAAGTTGGAACCGGGGAGCTGTTTTTT,CASSQVGTGELFF
TRBV18,TRBJ2-1,TRBD2,many,TGTGCCAGCTCACCTCAAGCGGGGGGATCCTACAATGAGCAGTTCTTC,CASSPQAGGSYNEQFF
TRBV9,TRBJ1-1,TRBD1,few,TGTGCCAGCAGCGTCACCGGGACAGGGTACACTGAAGCTTTCTTT,CASSVTGTGYTEAFF
TRBV12-5,TRBJ2-1,.,few,TGTGCTAGTGGTTCTAACAACTACCCCAATGAGCAGTTCTTC,CASGSNNYPNEQFF
TRBV7-7,TRBJ2-5,.,many,TGTGCTAGCAGCTTACAGGGTCAAGAGACCCAGTACTTC,CASSLQGQETQYF
TRBV4-1,TRBJ2-7,TRBD2,many,TGCGCCAGCAGCCTCGGACTAGCGGGCTACGAGCAGTACTTC,CASSLGLAGYEQYF
TRBV5-1,TRBJ1-1,.,.,TGCGCCAGCAGCTTGGGAGGTGCGAACACTGAAGCTTTCTTT,CASSLGGANTEAFF
TRBV4-1,TRBJ1-2,.,many,TGCGCCAGCAGCCAAGATACGATGGCAGGGAACAGCTATGGCTACACCTTC,CASSQDTMAGNSYGYTF
TRBV24-1,TRBJ1-2,.,few,TGTGCCACCAGTGATGGCTCAGACTATGGCTACACCTTC,CATSDGSDYGYTF
TRBV3-1,TRBJ1-4,TRBD1,many,TGTGCCAGCAGCCGCCAACAGGGGAGGGATAATGAAAAACTGTTTTTT,CASSRQQGRDNEKLFF
TRBV9,TRBJ2-3,.,few,TGTGCCAGCACCCGAGGAGCGGCATTGTTAGATACGCAGTATTTT,CASTRGAALLDTQYF
TRBV20-1,TRBJ1-2,.,many,TGCAGTGCTAGAGTGAAGGAGTTTATCATCTACACCTTC,CSARVKEFIIYTF
TRBV5-6,TRBJ2-7,TRBD1,many,TGTGCCAGCAGCGACGGGACAGTTCGACCCTACGAGCAGTACTTC,CASSDGTVRPYEQYF
TRBV13,TRBJ2-4,.,many,TGTGCCAGCAGCTCACGGGACACGCTGTACTTC,CASSSRDTLYF
TRBV11-2,TRBJ2-1,.,many,TGTGCCAGCAGCTTGGGGCGGGTAATCAAACCTGAGCAGTTCTTC,CASSLGRVIKPEQFF
TRBV5-5,TRBJ2-7,.,many,TGTGCCAGCAGCTTGGACTGGAGAACCTACGAGCAGTACTTC,CASSLDWRTYEQYF
TRBV6-5,TRBJ2-1,.,.,TGTGCCAGCAGTTACGGGCGACAACACTCCTACAATGAGCAGTTCTTC,CASSYGRQHSYNEQFF
TRBV5-1,TRBJ2-1,TRBD2,many,TGCGCCAGCAGCTTGGGACTAGCGGGGGGAGTTGAGCAGTTCTTC,CASSLGLAGGVEQFF
TRBV29-1,TRBJ1-1,.,.,TGCAGCGTGAAAAGAGGACCGAACACTGAAGCTTTCTTT,CSVKRGPNTEAFF
TRBV7-8,TRBJ1-5,.,many,TGTGCCAGCAGCCAATCAGGGAATAGCAATCAGCCCCAGCATTTT,CASSQSGNSNQPQHF
TRBV12-3/TRBV12-4,TRBJ1-1,TRBD1,many,TGTGCCAGCAGCCCTAGAGACAGGGGGTCGACTGAAGCTTTCTTT,CASSPRDRGSTEAFF
TRBV12-5,TRBJ1-5,TRBD1,many,TGTGCTAGTGCCCCGACAGGGGGCCGCAATCAGCCCCAGCATTTT,CASAPTGGRNQPQHF
TRBV7-3,TRBJ1-1,TRBD1,many,TGTGCCAGCAGCTTAGGAGGGACAGGGGGCATGAACACTGAAGCTTTCTTT,CASSLGGTGGMNTEAFF
TRBV3-1,TRBJ2-3,.,many,TGTGCCAGCAGCCAAGATCATGGATGGAGCACAGATACGCAGTATTTT,CASSQDHGWSTDTQYF
TRBV10-3,TRBJ1-1,.,many,TGTGCCATCAGGGCAGACTTGAACACTGAAGCTTTCTTT,CAIRADLNTEAFF
TRBV20-1,TRBJ1-1,.,few,TGCAGTGCTAGAGAGGGCAGCTCACTTCTTGAAGCTTTCTTT,CSAREGSSLLEAFF
TRBV18,TRBJ1-1,.,many,TGTGCCAGCTCACTTCAAAACAAGAACACTGAAGCTTTCTTT,CASSLQNKNTEAFF
TRBV10-1,TRBJ2-1,.,many,TGCGCCAGCAGTGAGTTGCGTGGCCGGGAGAACCGGACCAATGAGCAGTTCTTC,CASSELRGRENRTNEQFF
TRBV13,TRBJ2-7,TRBD2,many,TGTGCCAGCAGCCAACTAGCGGGGGCGTACGAGCAGTACTTC,CASSQLAGAYEQYF
TRBV7-2,TRBJ2-5,TRBD2,many,TGTGCCAGCAGCTTAGCGGCATCACGGGGGGGCCCGGAGACCCAGTACTTC,CASSLAASRGGPETQYF
TRBV20-1,TRBJ2-6,.,.,TGCAGTGCTAGGGGGATGGCAGGTCGAACCTCTGGGGCCAACGTCCTGACTTTC,CSARGMAGRTSGANVLTF
TRBV29-1,TRBJ2-3,.,.,TGCAGCGTTGAAGATCGTAGGGATGATACGCAGTATTTT,CSVEDRRDDTQYF
TRBV7-9,TRBJ1-1,.,.,TGTGCCAGCAGCTTAGAGAGATCGACGTACGGACTCAGGAACACTGAAGCTTTCTTT,CASSLERSTYGLRNTEAFF
TRBV20-1,TRBJ2-5,TRBD2,.,TGCAGTGCTGGCCACCGCGGGAGAGAGACCCAGTACTTC,CSAGHRGRETQYF
TRBV7-9,TRBJ1-2,TRBD1,.,TGTGCCAGCAGCTTAGACCAAGGACAGGGATACTATGGCTACACCTTC,CASSLDQGQGYYGYTF
TRBV20-1,TRBJ2-5,.,many,TGCAGTGCTAGAGCCGGGGCCCAAGAGACCCAGTACTTC,CSARAGAQETQYF